These 6 T cell receptor beta chains originate from one sample sequenced in a study of blood T cell repertoires in COVID-19. The data were produced by immunoSEQ multiplex PCR, yet TCRdb's version contains in-frame clones alone and is incomplete. The sample comprises approximately 100,000 clones, about 82% of which are singletons, and around a quarter rests with the top ten. The sequenced material came from peripheral blood. All receptors come from a human donor in a cohort sampled during active COVID-19.

V usage is TRBV6-2 or TRBV6-3 and J usage is TRBJ1-5; weak D call: TRBD1 (5 bases). The CDR3 spans 15 residues. Germline loops: CDR1 MNHEY, CDR2 SVGEGT. With 1 base removed from V and 6 bases from J, the gap between germline ends came to 13 bases. This chain's CDR3 is CASSYWAGRSQPQHF. CDR3 nucleotides: TGTGCCAGCAGTTACTGGGCAGGGAGGAGTCAGCCCCAGCATTTT.

As for this clone: The same CDR3 arises from other DNA sequences in this sample as well. V usage is TRBV7-2 and J usage is TRBJ2-1; D might be TRBD2 (5 bases). Deletions cut 0 bases from V and 0 bases from J, with 6 bases between. In germline, CDR1 is SGHTA, CDR2 FQGNSA. The CDR3 sequence is 15 residues long. The CDR3 DNA is TGTGCCAGCAGCTTAGCGGGGAGCTCCTACAATGAGCAGTTCTTC. This sequence encodes CASSLAGSSYNEQFF. Looking up the rest from reference TRBV7-2 and TRBJ2-1 gives the full variable domain: GAGVSQSPSNKVTEKGKDVELRCDPISGHTALYWYRQSLGQGLEFLIYFQGNSAPDKSGLPSDRFSAERTGGSVSTLTIQRTQQEDSAVYLCASSLAGSSYNEQFFGPGTRLTVL.

This clone was counted a single time. The gene calls are TRBV7-2 and TRBJ2-5; possibly TRBD2 for D (6 bases). The V end lost 9 bases, the J end lost 4 bases, and 9 bases lay between the germline ends. CDR1 is SGHTA, CDR2 FQGNSA, per germline. The CDR3 runs to 11 residues. The CDR3, as DNA: TGTGCCAGTGTGGGGGGAGAGACCCAGTACTTC. It codes for CASVGGETQYF.

The sample holds one count of this clone. The chain recombines TRBV4-1 with TRBJ2-1; no clear D gene. This CDR3 is built from 14 residues. Germline V gene sequence: CDR1 MGHRA, CDR2 YSYEKL. The ends were cut back, 1 base at V and 6 bases at J, with 10 bases in the middle. The CDR3 reads CASSQGSISNEQFF. The CDR3 DNA reads as TGCGCCAGCAGCCAAGGTAGTATCTCCAATGAGCAGTTCTTC.

This chain uses TRBV15 with TRBJ1-1, with D possibly TRBD1 on 6 matching bases. The V end was cut by 8 bases, the J end by 0 bases, with 19 bases between. The CDR3 length is 16 residues. Per germline, CDR1 LNHNV and CDR2 YYDKDF (reference sequence). Written as DNA, the CDR3 is TGTGCCACCGGGACACTCCCCCAATCTTTGAACACTGAAGCTTTCTTT. This sequence encodes CATGTLPQSLNTEAFF.

V gene TRBV28 combines with J gene TRBJ2-3; perhaps TRBD1 as D (5 bases). Looked up from germline, CDR1 is MDHEN and CDR2 is SYDVKM. There are 14 residues in the CDR3. V lost 3 bases, J lost 6 bases, and 13 bases lay in between. In DNA, the CDR3 is TGTGCCAGCAGTTTGTTCAGGGTCAGGGATACGCAGTATTTT. Protein: CASSLFRVRDTQYF.